This T cell receptor beta chain was documented in a study of blood T cell repertoires in COVID-19 (dated by TCRdb to the early 2020s). Background on the whole study: Samples covering the acute and convalescent phases of COVID-19 were provided by collaborators in the United States, Italy and Spain. The repertoires were released in a freely available public database intended as a resource for research on the immune response to SARS-CoV-2. Deeply sampled blood TCRbeta repertoires from subjects exposed to, actively infected with, or recovered from COVID-19 were included in the dataset. Samples came from the ongoing ImmuneRACE study (first 160 participants) plus 1,254 subjects from 6 global collaborators. The material from the prospective study consisted of cDNA or gDNA derived from T cells, B-cell-depleted T cells, or PBMCs. HLA class I and class II types, where available, came from metadata supplied by the sample provider rather than from assay-based typing. A de-identified subject ID, COVID-19 status, age in years and sex were almost always included in the sample metadata.

TCRbeta CDR3 regions were amplified from genomic DNA by means of the immunoSEQ Assay, a bias-controlled multiplex PCR. Per the original workflow: Nucleated cell counts per sample were estimated from amplification of reference gene primers within the assay. To quantify the absolute abundance of each unique TCRbeta CDR3 rearrangement, sequence reads were collapsed and filtered. For each sample, productive Simpson clonality was calculated by taking the square root of Simpson's diversity index across productive rearrangements. In its TCRdb copy, this immuneACCESS table keeps in-frame sequences only and misses some clones. Where compared with another copy, unresolved V genes explain less than half of these, and the others have no known cause. D and trimming come from the DNA, and the V and J calls and clone size come from that table. The sample table holds more than 110,000 clones, of which about 80% were seen once. Over 5% of the sample is in the top ten clones.

Participants in the prospective study were aged about 18 to 90 years, lived in over 20 United States geographic areas, and enrolled through a virtual design. In the prospective study, cohorts were assigned on the basis of participant-reported clinical history obtained from a screening survey and a study questionnaire. ImmuneRACE Cohort 3 recovered participants were defined by two consecutive negative NP/OP PCR tests, healthcare professional clearance, or symptom resolution. Each participant in the prospective study had whole blood, serum and a nasopharyngeal or oropharyngeal swab collected by mobile phlebotomists. Prospective study participants could optionally give additional blood draws and questionnaires over a roughly two-month period. Prospective study blood samples were shipped either frozen or at room temperature before DNA extraction. What the study reported, not specific to this receptor: The amount of clinical and demographic metadata varied by source and participant and was provided uncurated.

The table lists this clone with a count of one. Its target antigen remains unknown. The input lacks base qualities; no much larger clone sits a single base away. Reading from cysteine to phenylalanine, the CDR3 counts 20 amino acids. Here the CDR3 DNA is all that survives: 60 bases in frame from base 1. Trimming costs V 0 bases and J 0 bases, and their ends lie 20 bases apart. Based on the germline V gene, the CDR1 and CDR2 sequences are KGHDR and SFDVKD. The clonotype comes from a woman in her fifties or sixties who had recovered from COVID-19. The V and J genes are TRBV24-1 and TRBJ2-4; the D segment cannot be called with confidence. Sample: PBMCs or T cells enriched from blood (not recorded which). For the CDR3, the sequence is CATSDLPSRSEQLAKNIQYF. The nucleotides read TGTGCCACCAGTGATTTGCCTTCTCGCAGCGAGCAGTTAGCCAAAAACATTCAGTACTTC.